A single sample is the source of the 9 T cell receptor beta chains below, sequenced in a study of radiotherapy plus CTLA-4 blockade in lung cancer. TCRdb's table, derived via immunoSEQ multiplex PCR, lists solely in-frame clones and lacks some. Found here are some 73,000 clones, roughly 74% of them singletons; the top ten hold 9.9%. Sample: peripheral blood, taken from a patient treated with radiotherapy plus ipilimumab. The origin of the receptors is a human donor with non-small cell lung cancer whose response to radiotherapy plus ipilimumab could not be evaluated.

This clone was seen a single time. The V gene is TRBV11-3, the J gene TRBJ1-2; 7 nucleotides match TRBD1. V lost 4 bases, J lost 1 base, and 6 bases stayed unmatched. Germline loops: CDR1 SGHNT, CDR2 YENEEA. This CDR3 has 15 amino acids. The CDR3 sequence: CASSYGQAINYGYTF. The CDR3 DNA reads TGTGCCAGCAGCTACGGACAGGCGATTAACTATGGCTACACCTTC.

CDR3 bases: TGTGCCAGCAGTTCCCAGTGGGCGGGAGGCGAGGACGAGCAGTACTTC. Amino acids: CASSSQWAGGEDEQYF. The genes are TRBV27 and TRBJ2-7; 8 nucleotides match TRBD2. Germline V CDR1 and CDR2: MNHEY, SMNVEV (reference sequence). CDR3 size: 16 residues. The V and J ends lost 4 bases and 5 bases, in that order; junction bases with no gene match: 13.

The chain carries TRBV5-1 and TRBJ1-3; 9 bases match TRBD1. The CDR3 sequence is 18 residues long. Germline assignment: CDR1 SGHRS and CDR2 YFSETQ. V was pared by 4 bases and J by 0 bases, with 11 bases of the junction left unmatched. CDR3 region: CASSLTPGTGSSGNTIYF. The CDR3 region has the DNA TGCGCCAGCAGCCTAACACCCGGGACAGGGAGCTCTGGAAACACCATATATTTT. The full variable domain, rest sourced from reference TRBV5-1 and TRBJ1-3, is KAGVTQTPRYLIKTRGQQVTLSCSPISGHRSVSWYQQTPGQGLQFLFEYFSETQRNKGNFPGRFSGRQFSNSRSEMNVSTLELGDSALYLCASSLTPGTGSSGNTIYFGEGSWLTVV.

The chain couples TRBV9 to TRBJ2-7, with D unclear. The CDR3 spans 14 residues. Trimming shortened V by 4 bases and J by 5 bases, and 16 bases separated the two germline ends. Germline V gene data show CDR1 as SGDLS and CDR2 as YYNGEE. The CDR3: CASSSAVLHDEQYF. DNA for the CDR3: TGTGCCAGCAGCTCCGCCGTCTTACACGACGAGCAGTACTTC.

This clone came up once. V gene TRBV15 combines with J gene TRBJ2-5; the D gene is possibly TRBD2 (5 bases). The DNA end is a closer match to TRBJ2-7, so the J assignment may be wrong. The CDR3 has 15 residues. Germline V CDR1 and CDR2: LNHNV, YYDKDF (reference sequence). CDR3 region: CATSRDLGGSYEQYF. The DNA of the CDR3 is TGTGCCACCAGCAGAGATCTAGGAGGATCCTACGAGCAGTACTTC.

This clone was seen only a few times. This chain connects TRBV10-3 to TRBJ1-3; TRBD1 matches 8 bases. Germline assignment: CDR1 ENHRY and CDR2 SYGVKD. The CDR3 contains 17 residues. The ends lost 1 base at V and 4 bases at J; junction bases unmatched: 9. The CDR3 here is CAISELVQGASGNTIYF. The CDR3, as DNA: TGTGCCATCAGTGAGTTGGTCCAGGGGGCCTCGGGAAACACCATATATTTT.

J is TRBJ2-7 and V is TRBV11-3, with 7 bases that match TRBD2. Germline lookup yields CDR1 SGHNT and CDR2 YENEEA. The length of the CDR3 is 15 residues. After removal of 4 bases from V and 2 bases from J, the junction contained 8 bases not matched to a gene. The CDR3, as DNA: TGTGCCAGCAGCTCAGGACGCGGGGGAACCTACGAGCAGTACTTC. It yields the protein CASSSGRGGTYEQYF.

Ten or more counts support this clone. The gene calls are TRBV5-4 and TRBJ1-2; D remains ambiguous. The CDR3 is 14 residues long. Germline CDR1 is SGHNT and CDR2 is YYREEE (reference sequence). The V and J ends lost 1 base and 1 base respectively, with 8 bases between them. The CDR3 protein is CASSLRPVNYGYTF. CDR3 sequence (DNA): TGTGCCAGCAGCTTGCGTCCAGTTAACTATGGCTACACCTTC. The whole variable domain, filled in from reference TRBV5-4 and TRBJ1-2, reads ETGVTQSPTHLIKTRGQQVTLRCSSQSGHNTVSWYQQALGQGPQFIFQYYREEENGRGNFPPRFSGLQFPNYSSELNVNALELDDSALYLCASSLRPVNYGYTFGSGTRLTVV.

This clone occurred once. V and J are TRBV10-1 and TRBJ2-5; TRBD2 matches 10 bases. There are 15 residues in the CDR3. CDR1 is WNHNN, CDR2 SYGVQD, per germline (reference sequence). V lost 10 bases to trimming and J lost 2 bases; unmatched junction nucleotides: 10. The CDR3 DNA reads as TGCGCCACCCGGTTAGCGGGGGGCCTTCAAGAGACCCAGTACTTC. This gives the protein CATRLAGGLQETQYF.